This T cell receptor (beta chain) derives from a study of blood T cell repertoires in COVID-19. Study at large: The United States, Italy and Spain provided the acute and convalescent COVID-19 samples. From T cells, B-cell-depleted T cells, or PBMCs came the material, which was cDNA or gDNA.

This clone has only one observation. In the study's own analysis: Estimated nucleated cell counts came from reference gene primer amplification. Data came from immunoSEQ multiplex PCR; TCRdb stores just in-frame clones and leaves some out. V and J calls and clone size are those listed in that table; D and trimming were worked out from the DNA. The table shows under 300,000 clones, with roughly 86% occurring only once. The CDR3 length is 12 residues. CDR1 is SEHNR, CDR2 FQNEAQ, per germline (reference sequence). V lost 6 bases and J lost 4, with 10 bases in between. The sample taken for sequencing was peripheral blood. The sequence derives from a woman aged 70 to 79 with active or convalescent COVID-19. This chain uses TRBV7-9 with TRBJ2-7, with TRBD1 as a possible D gene (6 bases). CDR3 sequence: CASSPDRYEQYF. CDR3 coding DNA: TGTGCCAGCAGTCCAGACAGGTACGAGCAGTACTTC.